The rows below give T cell receptor beta chains drawn from one sample of a study of post-analysis software for immune sequencing data. TCRdb reanalysed the PCR reads using MiXCR and keeps one entry per CDR3 protein. The table shows roughly 180,000 distinct CDR3 sequences, with 30% occurring only once. The sample was blood. The receptors stem from a girl aged 10 to 17 with multiple sclerosis. Each CDR3 is given with its conserved first and last residue. Each record gives: clone size, D gene, V gene, J gene, CDR3 protein, CDR3 DNA. D genes are given only for firm matches. The size field is filled for only some rows; it gives once, few, many or a size class.

clone size: few
D gene: .
V gene: TRBV21-1
J gene: TRBJ1-1
CDR3 protein: CASSTPRRIPEAFF
CDR3 DNA: TGTGCCAGCAGCACGCCGCGACGGATCCCTGAAGCTTTCTTT

clone size: few
D gene: TRBD1
V gene: TRBV5-1
J gene: TRBJ2-7
CDR3 protein: CASSLRTGVNEQYF
CDR3 DNA: TGCGCCAGCAGCTTGAGAACAGGGGTGAACGAGCAGTACTTC

clone size: few
D gene: .
V gene: TRBV4-1
J gene: TRBJ1-4
CDR3 protein: CASSQEGLNEKLFF
CDR3 DNA: TGCGCCAGCAGCCAAGAAGGTCTTAATGAAAAACTGTTTTTT

clone size: few
D gene: .
V gene: TRBV20-1
J gene: TRBJ1-5
CDR3 protein: CSATSPAGIVQPQHF
CDR3 DNA: TGCAGTGCTACATCCCCTGCAGGCATAGTGCAGCCCCAGCATTTT

clone size: many
D gene: .
V gene: TRBV10-3
J gene: TRBJ2-3
CDR3 protein: CAISESAGWDTQYF
CDR3 DNA: TGTGCCATCAGTGAGTCGGCAGGGTGGGATACGCAGTATTTT

clone size: many
D gene: .
V gene: TRBV29-1
J gene: TRBJ2-7
CDR3 protein: CSVLGQTLFNEQYF
CDR3 DNA: TGCAGCGTTCTAGGACAGACCCTTTTCAACGAGCAGTACTTC

clone size: many
D gene: TRBD2
V gene: TRBV5-1
J gene: TRBJ2-1
CDR3 protein: CASSTGASGGSGQFF
CDR3 DNA: TGCGCCAGCAGCACCGGTGCTAGCGGGGGCAGTGGGCAGTTCTTC

clone size: .
D gene: TRBD1
V gene: TRBV4-1
J gene: TRBJ2-2
CDR3 protein: CASSQEGTGTGELFF
CDR3 DNA: TGCGCCAGCAGCCAAGAGGGGACAGGGACCGGGGAGCTGTTTTTT

clone size: many
D gene: .
V gene: TRBV10-3
J gene: TRBJ2-7
CDR3 protein: CAISLGGEYEQYF
CDR3 DNA: TGTGCCATCAGCCTAGGGGGGGAATACGAGCAGTACTTC

clone size: .
D gene: TRBD1
V gene: TRBV6-5
J gene: TRBJ1-5
CDR3 protein: CASSRTGGGQPRHF
CDR3 DNA: TGTGCCAGCAGTCGGACAGGAGGGGGTCAGCCCCGGCATTTT

clone size: few
D gene: .
V gene: TRBV18
J gene: TRBJ1-1
CDR3 protein: CASSRPDSYTEAFF
CDR3 DNA: TGTGCCAGCTCACGACCGGACAGCTACACTGAAGCTTTCTTT

clone size: .
D gene: .
V gene: TRBV5-6
J gene: TRBJ2-5
CDR3 protein: CASSSPQWRGSQYF
CDR3 DNA: TGTGCCAGCAGCTCTCCTCAATGGCGGGGTTCCCAGTACTTC

clone size: .
D gene: .
V gene: TRBV6-5
J gene: TRBJ1-6
CDR3 protein: CASSYRKNSPLHF
CDR3 DNA: TGTGCCAGCAGTTACCGGAAGAATTCACCCCTCCACTTT

clone size: few
D gene: .
V gene: TRBV12-3/TRBV12-4
J gene: TRBJ2-7
CDR3 protein: CASSFPGSLSYEQYF
CDR3 DNA: TGTGCCAGCAGTTTCCCTGGGTCTCTCTCCTACGAGCAGTACTTC

clone size: .
D gene: TRBD1
V gene: TRBV5-1
J gene: TRBJ1-2
CDR3 protein: CASSLTGTGGMDYGYTF
CDR3 DNA: TGCGCCAGCAGCTTGACCGGGACAGGGGGAATGGACTATGGCTACACCTTC

clone size: .
D gene: TRBD2
V gene: TRBV20-1
J gene: TRBJ2-1
CDR3 protein: CSERGGSSYNEQFF
CDR3 DNA: TGCAGTGAGCGGGGAGGGAGCTCCTACAATGAGCAGTTCTTC

clone size: .
D gene: TRBD2
V gene: TRBV2
J gene: TRBJ2-1
CDR3 protein: CASQGLATFYNEQFF
CDR3 DNA: TGTGCCAGTCAAGGACTAGCTACATTCTACAATGAGCAGTTCTTC